This T cell receptor (beta chain) was captured in a study of blood T cell repertoires in COVID-19. Across the whole study: PBMCs, B-cell-depleted T cells, or T cells provided the cDNA or gDNA that made up the material.

Participants, roughly 18 to 89 years old, spanned fewer than 30 US areas. Participants' reported clinical history set cohort assignment. Per the study methods: Amplification of reference gene primers provided the estimated nucleated cell counts. Assay: immunoSEQ multiplex PCR; the TCRdb copy retains only in-frame clones and omits some. V and J calls and clone size are those listed in that table; D and trimming were worked out from the DNA. The sample records 280,000 or so clones, around nine tenths being singletons. This clone came up once. Germline V lookup: CDR1 MGHDK, CDR2 SYGVNS. The CDR3 runs to 13 residues.

The receptor's source is a woman aged 40 to 50 who had recovered from COVID-19. Sequences were obtained from PBMCs or T cells enriched from blood (not recorded which). The genes are TRBV25-1 and TRBJ1-2, with 8 bases lining up with TRBD1. CDR3 amino acids: CAPQGAQMEGYTF. The CDR3 coding sequence is TGTGCGCCCCAGGGGGCGCAGATGGAGGGCTACACCTTC.